This T cell receptor beta chain was sequenced in a study of cytotoxic CD8 clonotypes in ibrutinib-treated CLL. Study information: Responses comprised 24 partial and 2 complete; at median roughly 64 months, around 15 remained remitted and around 12 progressed. Study-wide points: Baseline levels were approached again at progression, after clonality had risen at ibrutinib response. Circulating CD8+ T-cell counts were tracked by baseline clonality, which exceeded that of age-matched healthy donors.

A single count supports this clone. Antigen unknown. This CDR3 has 15 amino acids. The germline V gene encodes CDR1 SGHTA and CDR2 FQGTGA. V was trimmed by 5 bases and J by 10 bases, leaving 20 bases between them. The data were produced by immunoSEQ multiplex PCR, yet TCRdb's version contains in-frame clones alone and is incomplete. The sample has approximately 190,000 clones; 60% to 80% are singletons. This chain uses TRBV7-3 with TRBJ1-4; D is ambiguous. This clonotype was obtained from a human donor with chronic lymphocytic leukemia. Source: PBMCs, taken after 12 months of ibrutinib treatment. The CDR3 is CASSRYPTVEIKLFF. In nucleotides, the CDR3 is TGTGCCAGCAGCCGTTACCCGACCGTGGAAATAAAACTGTTTTTT.